These 20 T cell receptor beta chains share one sample of origin, sequenced in a study of OX40 agonist ivuxolimab in advanced cancers. This table comes from immunoSEQ multiplex PCR, and its TCRdb copy is limited to in-frame clones, with some not included. In the table there are roughly 72,000 clones, 80% to 90% of which are singletons. Sequences were derived from CD4+ or CD8+ T cells sorted from blood, sampled in a trial of the OX40 agonist ivuxolimab. The receptor set was obtained from an adult with an advanced solid tumor such as melanoma, head and neck, liver or kidney cancer.

The chain links TRBV16 to TRBJ2-7; the match to TRBD1 covers 9 bases. The CDR3 has 16 amino acids. V trimming: 6 bases; J trimming: 3 bases; junction bases outside the gene matches: 12. CDR1 and CDR2 from the germline V gene are KGHSY and FQNENV. CDR3 protein: CASSPGLGQGNYEQYF. The CDR3, as DNA: TGTGCCAGCAGTCCCGGCCTGGGACAGGGTAACTACGAGCAGTACTTC.

The V gene is TRBV18, the J gene TRBJ2-7; the match to TRBD2 covers 7 bases. Germline V gene data show CDR1 as KGHSH and CDR2 as LQKENI. The V and J ends lost 2 bases and 6 bases, in that order; junction bases with no gene match: 10. The CDR3 is 15 residues long. The CDR3 sequence: CASSPMGGRGTEQYF. The CDR3 DNA reads as TGTGCCAGCTCACCAATGGGAGGGAGGGGCACCGAGCAGTACTTC.

J is TRBJ2-7 and V is TRBV23-1; D may be TRBD1 (6 bases). TRBV23-1 is an ORF, and what it does is uncertain. Trimming took off 4 bases at V and 1 base at J, with 11 bases between the two ends. This CDR3 has 14 amino acids. CDR3 residues: CASSLYRASYEQYF. DNA of the CDR3: TGCGCCAGCAGTCTTTACAGGGCGTCCTACGAGCAGTACTTC.

V and J are TRBV6-1 and TRBJ1-5; D possibly corresponds to TRBD1 (5 bases). CDR1 MNHNS and CDR2 SASEGT come from the germline V gene. The V gene lost 8 bases and the J gene lost 7 bases, with 18 bases spanning the gap. The CDR3 has 14 residues. The CDR3 sequence is CASEAGVGEQPQHF. CDR3 DNA sequence: TGTGCCAGCGAGGCCGGGGTAGGGGAACAGCCCCAGCATTTT.

V usage is TRBV28 and J usage is TRBJ1-1; D unresolved. Per germline, CDR1 MDHEN and CDR2 SYDVKM. V was cut by 0 bases and J by 1 base, with 6 bases left in between. The CDR3 totals 14 residues. CDR3 region: CASSLWEGNTEAFF. In nucleotides, the CDR3 is TGTGCCAGCAGTTTATGGGAGGGGAACACTGAAGCTTTCTTT.

J is TRBJ1-5 and V is TRBV6-6, with D possibly being TRBD1 (6 bases). Germline V gene data show CDR1 as MNHNY and CDR2 as SVGAGI (reference sequence). The length of the CDR3 is 15 residues. With 2 bases removed from V and 5 bases from J, the gap between germline ends came to 13 bases. The CDR3 reads CASSYQGPGDQPQHF. CDR3 DNA: TGTGCCAGCAGTTACCAGGGGCCGGGGGATCAGCCCCAGCATTTT.

The J gene is TRBJ2-5, the V gene TRBV2; 11 bases are shared with TRBD2. Trimming took 7 bases from V and 7 from J; bases not matched to a gene: 11. This CDR3 spans 15 amino acids. In germline, CDR1 is SNHLY, CDR2 FYNNEI. CDR3 region: CASIEVLAGEGTQYF. In nucleotides, the CDR3 is TGTGCCAGCATCGAGGTACTAGCGGGAGAGGGGACCCAGTACTTC.

The rearrangement uses TRBV5-1 and TRBJ2-7, with 8 positions matching TRBD1. This CDR3 comprises 14 residues. Germline loops: CDR1 SGHRS, CDR2 YFSETQ. After removal of 4 bases from V and 5 bases from J, the junction contained 8 bases not matched to a gene. The CDR3 DNA sequence: TGCGCCAGCAGCACCGGACAGGGTCCCCACGAGCAGTACTTC. Translation: CASSTGQGPHEQYF.

This clone showed up just once. The V and J genes are TRBV18 and TRBJ1-1; the D gene is possibly TRBD1 (5 bases). The germline V and J ends were trimmed by 3 bases and 4 bases, with 12 bases remaining between them. The CDR3 runs 14 residues. Germline values: CDR1 KGHSH, CDR2 LQKENI. CDR3 nucleotides: TGTGCCAGCTCACCCACGGCAGGGCTCACTGAAGCTTTCTTT. Its protein is CASSPTAGLTEAFF.

The chain has TRBV19 and TRBJ2-1, with D perhaps matching TRBD1 (6 bases). Germline loops: CDR1 LNHDA, CDR2 SQIVND (reference sequence). V was pared by 6 bases and J by 7 bases, with 10 bases between. This CDR3 is 12 amino acids long. This CDR3 is CASSDRLNEQFF. CDR3 sequence (DNA): TGTGCCAGTAGCGACAGGTTGAATGAGCAGTTCTTC.

The chain combines TRBV15 with TRBJ1-4; D not certain. Germline CDR1 LNHNV, CDR2 YYDKDF (reference sequence). The CDR3 has 13 amino acids. Trimming took 0 bases from V and 8 from J, leaving 7 bases between them. The CDR3 DNA sequence: TGTGCCACCAGCAGAGATCCGGGCGAAAAACTGTTTTTT. It codes for CATSRDPGEKLFF.

V is TRBV11-2 and J is TRBJ1-2; D is possibly TRBD1 (6 bases). Trimming removed 3 bases at V and 7 bases at J, with 12 bases between. This CDR3 is 13 amino acids long. CDR1 and CDR2 from the germline V gene are SGHAT and FQNNGV. In DNA form, the CDR3 reads TGTGCCAGCAGCTTCGAGGGCAGGGGTGGCTACACCTTC. This encodes CASSFEGRGGYTF. The variable domain in full, completed from reference TRBV11-2 and TRBJ1-2, reads EAGVAQSPRYKIIEKRQSVAFWCNPISGHATLYWYQQILGQGPKLLIQFQNNGVVDDSQLPKDRFSAERLKGVDSTLKIQPAKLEDSAVYLCASSFEGRGGYTFGSGTRLTVV.

The chain is built from TRBV9 and TRBJ2-1, with D hard to call. There are 11 residues in the CDR3. V gave up 4 bases and J gave up 4 bases, with 3 bases separating them. Germline V gene sequence: CDR1 SGDLS, CDR2 YYNGEE. The CDR3 DNA is TGTGCCAGCAGCCATTACAATGAGCAGTTCTTC. Protein product: CASSHYNEQFF.

The rearrangement uses TRBV29-1 and TRBJ2-5; D might be TRBD2 (6 bases). The CDR3 has 12 residues. V lost 4 bases and J 5 bases, leaving 11 bases between the germline ends. CDR1 and CDR2 from the germline V gene are SQVTM and ANQGSEA. CDR3 loop: CSVGDFRETQYF. The CDR3, as DNA: TGCAGCGTTGGGGACTTTAGGGAGACCCAGTACTTC.

The chain has TRBV28 and TRBJ1-1; 8 positions agree with TRBD1. Trimming at V came to 10 bases and at J to 4 bases, leaving 14 bases not matched to a gene. Germline V lookup: CDR1 MDHEN, CDR2 SYDVKM. The CDR3 extends over 15 amino acids. CDR3 protein: CATCPSGGRVTEAFF. CDR3 DNA sequence: TGTGCCACTTGTCCCTCAGGGGGCCGGGTCACTGAAGCTTTCTTT. The full variable domain, rest sourced from reference TRBV28 and TRBJ1-1, is DVKVTQSSRYLVKRTGEKVFLECVQDMDHENMFWYRQDPGLGLRLIYFSYDVKMKEKGDIPEGYSVSREKKERFSLILESASTNQTSMYLCATCPSGGRVTEAFFGQGTRLTVV.

The chain joins TRBV5-1 to TRBJ2-7; TRBD2 aligns across 9 bases. Germline CDR1 and CDR2: SGHRS and YFSETQ. The CDR3 is made up of 15 amino acids. J gave up 0 bases and V 6 bases, and 7 bases lay outside the gene matches. CDR3 region: CASTRVAGVSYEQYF. CDR3 in DNA: TGCGCCAGCACCCGGGTAGCGGGAGTCTCCTACGAGCAGTACTTC.

The J gene is TRBJ2-1, the V gene TRBV9; 8 nucleotides line up with TRBD2. The CDR3 runs 16 residues. V trimming: 0 bases; J trimming: 7 bases; junction bases outside the gene matches: 9. Germline V gives CDR1 SGDLS, CDR2 YYNGEE. Written as DNA, the CDR3 is TGTGCCAGCAGCGTAGGAGGTAGCGGGATAAAGAATGAGCAGTTCTTC. Its protein is CASSVGGSGIKNEQFF.

V usage is TRBV18 and J usage is TRBJ2-3; 7 positions match TRBD2. The V and J ends lost 8 bases and 5 bases, in that order; junction bases with no gene match: 7. CDR1 and CDR2 from the germline V gene are KGHSH and LQKENI. The CDR3 is made up of 13 amino acids. The CDR3 here is CASRGGSQDTQYF. CDR3 DNA: TGTGCCAGCCGCGGCGGGAGTCAAGATACGCAGTATTTT.

The chain carries TRBV6-1 and TRBJ1-1; D possibly corresponds to TRBD1 (6 bases). The germline CDR1 and CDR2 sequences are MNHNS and SASEGT. CDR3 length: 14 residues. Trimming pared 0 bases from V and 11 bases from J, leaving 16 bases between. This CDR3 is CASSEAGVWGAAFF. DNA for the CDR3: TGTGCCAGCAGTGAAGCCGGGGTGTGGGGGGCCGCTTTCTTT.

This rearrangement joins TRBV11-3 to TRBJ1-5; 12 positions agree with TRBD1. The CDR3 has 17 residues. J gave up 5 bases and V 0 bases, and 5 bases lay outside the gene matches. CDR1 is SGHNT, CDR2 YENEEA, per germline. DNA for the CDR3: TGTGCCAGCAGCTTAGAGGGGACAGGGGGCGGTTATCAGCCCCAGCATTTT. It yields the protein CASSLEGTGGGYQPQHF. The full variable domain, completed using reference TRBV11-3 and TRBJ1-5, is EAGVVQSPRYKIIEKKQPVAFWCNPISGHNTLYWYLQNLGQGPELLIRYENEEAVDDSQLPKDRFSAERLKGVDSTLKIQPAELGDSAVYLCASSLEGTGGGYQPQHFGDGTRLSIL.